This record looks at one T cell receptor (beta chain) sequence and its context. No cognate antigen has been identified for it. Base qualities were left out, and no much larger clone turns up one base away. The source of the sample is a study of blood T cell repertoires in COVID-19 (dated by TCRdb to the early 2020s). Looking at the study overall: Samples covering the acute and convalescent phases of COVID-19 were provided by collaborators in the United States, Italy and Spain. Deeply sampled blood TCRbeta repertoires from subjects exposed to, actively infected with, or recovered from COVID-19 were included in the dataset. Samples were obtained from the ongoing ImmuneRACE study (first 160 participants) and from 1,000 to 1,500 subjects provided by 6 global collaborators. Where available, HLA class I and class II types were taken from metadata supplied by the sample provider and were not determined by assay-based typing. A de-identified subject ID, COVID-19 status, age in years and sex were almost always included in the sample metadata. The material from the prospective study consisted of cDNA or gDNA derived from T cells, B-cell-depleted T cells, or PBMCs. The repertoires were released in a freely available public database meant as a resource for research on the immune response to SARS-CoV-2. General study outcomes and caveats: How much clinical and demographic metadata was included differed by source and by participant, and the metadata was provided uncurated.

Collaborating institutions collected whole blood in K2EDTA tubes following their own protocols. For TCRbeta analysis, collaborators shipped samples in one of three forms: frozen whole blood, isolated PBMCs, or DNA extracted from either of those sample types. The CDR3 holds 12 amino acids from the cysteine to the phenylalanine. CDR3 DNA only is kept here, 36 bases in frame from base 1. The germline V gene gives CDR1 as SQVTM and CDR2 as ANQGSEA. The germline V and J ends show losses of 6 bases and 3 bases respectively, and no gene match explains 4 bases of the junction. TCRbeta CDR3 regions were amplified from genomic DNA by means of the immunoSEQ Assay, a bias-controlled multiplex PCR. The authors' analysis ran thus. Within the assay, amplification of reference gene primers was used to estimate how many nucleated cells each sample contained. Sequence reads were collapsed and filtered to measure the absolute abundance of every unique TCRbeta CDR3 rearrangement. For each sample, productive Simpson clonality was calculated by taking the square root of Simpson's diversity index across productive rearrangements. TCRdb holds this immuneACCESS table with in-frame rearrangements only. Some clones are missing; in checked studies, unresolved V genes explain under half, and the rest has no known cause. V and J calls and clone size are as listed in that table; D and trimming were resolved from the DNA. This sample holds over 75,000 clones; more than 85% were observed only once. Together, the top ten hold about 2.5% of the sample.

The receptor comes from a human donor with active COVID-19. The donor label of this sample is uncertain. Recombination linked TRBV29-1 to TRBJ2-5; the junction holds 7 bases that match TRBD1. The sequenced sample consisted of peripheral blood. The DNA is TGCAGCGTGTACGGGACAGAAGAGACCCAGTACTTC. Its protein product is CSVYGTEETQYF.